This T cell receptor (beta chain) was observed in a study of CD4 T cells in relation to SARS-CoV-2 and coronaviruses. In the study overall: No peptide or an HIV-1 Nef peptide pool served as negative control.

The CDR3 consists of 16 residues. Germline V lookup: CDR1 MNHNS, CDR2 SASEGT. V trimming: 3 bases; J trimming: 6 bases; junction bases outside the gene matches: 7. Overall study findings and caveats: Samples before the pandemic and after infection were not matched within any donor.

As concerns this clone: Its antigen is not known.

Sequencing was performed with immunoSEQ multiplex PCR; in TCRdb, only in-frame clones are kept and a portion is missing. The sample records tens of thousands of clones, under 85% being singletons. The unexposed donors gave CD4+ T cells in about 2011-2019, prior to COVID-19. Isolation of CD4+ T cells took place after around eleven days in culture. This TCR derives from a human donor in good health. Material: CD4+ T cells from PBMCs, cultured in vitro. This chain links TRBV6-1 with TRBJ2-1, with 11 nucleotides matching TRBD2. The CDR3 coding sequence is TGTGCCAGCAGTGAGCATACTAGCGGGAGTATCAATGAGCAGTTCTTC. Its protein product is CASSEHTSGSINEQFF.